A single sample is the source of the 30 T cell receptor beta chains below, sequenced in a study of T cells expressing NK-cell markers. TCRdb reanalyzed the 5' RACE reads and collapses them to one entry per CDR3 protein, without DNA. The sample table sets out roughly 450,000 distinct CDR3 sequences. Sequenced input: blood T cells: a sorted CD56 or NKG2C T cell subset, CD4+ or CD8+ T cells, or bulk PBMC T cells (not recorded which). These receptors all stem from a woman between 45 and 65 years old in good health.

This rearrangement joins TRBV18 to TRBJ2-7; the D gene TCRdb calls, TRBD2, cannot be checked with no DNA. The CDR3 contains 14 residues. CDR1 and CDR2 from the germline V gene are KGHSH and LQKENI. The CDR3 is CASSPGLISYEQYF.

This rearrangement joins TRBV5-5 to TRBJ1-1; checking the TCRdb D call of TRBD1 is not possible without DNA. The CDR3 loop spans 16 amino acids. CDR1 and CDR2 from the germline V gene are SGHKS and YYEKEE (reference sequence). CDR3: CASSLAGGTGSTEAFF.

The chain couples TRBV10-1 to TRBJ2-3; TCRdb returns TRBD1, unconfirmable since there is no DNA. Germline CDR1 and CDR2: WNHNN and SYGVQD (reference sequence). This CDR3 comprises 15 residues. CDR3 sequence reads: CASSESGVGTDTQYF.

The chain employs TRBV20-1 and TRBJ2-7; TCRdb selects TRBD1, and the lack of DNA leaves this call unchecked. The CDR3 spans 13 residues. Per the germline V gene, CDR1 is DFQATT and CDR2 is SNEGSKA (reference sequence). This chain's CDR3 is CSAPGQRTYEQYF.

V usage is TRBV5-1 and J usage is TRBJ1-1; the TCRdb call, TRBD1, lacks DNA for checking. Germline values: CDR1 SGHRS, CDR2 YFSETQ. This CDR3 spans 15 amino acids. CDR3 protein: CASSLFQGAYTEAFF. Full variable domain (remainder filled in from reference TRBV5-1 and TRBJ1-1): KAGVTQTPRYLIKTRGQQVTLSCSPISGHRSVSWYQQTPGQGLQFLFEYFSETQRNKGNFPGRFSGRQFSNSRSEMNVSTLELGDSALYLCASSLFQGAYTEAFFGQGTRLTVV.

The chain uses TRBV20-1 and TRBJ2-5; TCRdb's assignment of TRBD2 cannot be checked, as there is no DNA. This CDR3 spans 16 amino acids. Germline CDR1 reads DFQATT; CDR2 reads SNEGSKA (reference sequence). The CDR3 spells CSARDSRPSGRETQYF.

The chain couples TRBV11-3 to TRBJ2-5. The germline gives CDR1 SGHNT, CDR2 YENEEA. The length of the CDR3 is 14 residues. The CDR3 region is CASSPKEFWETQYF.

The CDR3 region is CASSLGLKETHYF. V gene TRBV7-6 combines with J gene TRBJ2-5. The CDR3 extends over 13 amino acids. The V gene's germline CDR1 is SGHVS and CDR2 FNYEAQ.

This sequence joins TRBV12-3 or TRBV12-4 and TRBJ1-4. The CDR3 has 12 amino acids. CDR3 residues: CASSLMREKLFF.

The chain combines TRBV7-8 with TRBJ2-1; as DNA is missing, the TRBD1 call by TCRdb cannot be tested. Germline lookup yields CDR1 SGHVS and CDR2 FQNEAQ. The CDR3 runs 16 residues. The CDR3 loop reads CASSLAAGQGANEQFF. The variable domain in full, completed from reference TRBV7-8 and TRBJ2-1, reads GAGVSQSPRYKVAKRGQDVALRCDPISGHVSLFWYQQALGQGPEFLTYFQNEAQLDKSGLPSDRFFAERPEGSVSTLKIQRTQQEDSAVYLCASSLAAGQGANEQFFGPGTRLTVL.

The chain is built from TRBV29-1 and TRBJ2-1; TCRdb returns TRBD1, unconfirmable since there is no DNA. CDR1 SQVTM and CDR2 ANQGSEA come from the germline V gene. The CDR3 runs 13 residues. CDR3 in amino acids: CSVRHGPQGEQFF.

The chain employs TRBV3-1 and TRBJ2-4. Germline CDR1 LGHDT, CDR2 YNNKEL (reference sequence). The CDR3 is 14 residues long. The CDR3 sequence is CASSRQIAKNIQYF.

The gene calls are TRBV4-1 and TRBJ2-2; the D call of TRBD2 rests on TCRdb alone, since no DNA is present to check it. This CDR3 contains 12 residues. Germline CDR1 reads MGHRA; CDR2 reads YSYEKL. Here the CDR3 reads CASSRSPKELFF.

This rearrangement joins TRBV10-1 to TRBJ2-1; with no DNA, the TCRdb D assignment of TRBD1 cannot be verified. The CDR3 consists of 12 residues. Germline CDR1 and CDR2: WNHNN and SYGVQD (reference sequence). CDR3 in amino acids: CASSPQGTEQFF.

The rearrangement uses TRBV11-2 and TRBJ2-2; TCRdb returns TRBD2, unconfirmable since there is no DNA. This CDR3 has 15 residues. CDR1 and CDR2 (germline): SGHAT, FQNNGV. The CDR3 region is CASSLGLAGTGELFF.

The V and J genes are TRBV7-8 and TRBJ2-3; TCRdb reports TRBD2, a call that lacks DNA to check it against. This CDR3 contains 17 residues. Germline V gene lookup returns CDR1 SGHVS and CDR2 FQNEAQ. CDR3: CASSDTARSLSSDTQYF. Based on the CDR3 plus reference TRBV7-8 and TRBJ2-3, the full variable domain is GAGVSQSPRYKVAKRGQDVALRCDPISGHVSLFWYQQALGQGPEFLTYFQNEAQLDKSGLPSDRFFAERPEGSVSTLKIQRTQQEDSAVYLCASSDTARSLSSDTQYFGPGTRLTVL.

The CDR3: CASSYTGGTYNEQFF. The J gene is TRBJ2-1, the V gene TRBV6-6; TCRdb outputs TRBD1, but without DNA this stays unchecked. Germline CDR1 is MNHNY and CDR2 is SVGAGI (reference sequence). The CDR3 is 15 residues long.

The chain couples TRBV3-1 to TRBJ1-2; as DNA is missing, the TRBD1 call by TCRdb cannot be tested. CDR3 size: 14 residues. CDR1 is LGHDT, CDR2 YNNKEL, per germline (reference sequence). The CDR3 here is CASSQMTGTEGYTF.

The chain recombines TRBV6-5 with TRBJ1-1. Germline V CDR1 and CDR2: MNHEY, SVGAGI. The CDR3 totals 12 residues. This CDR3 is CASSYSHTEAFF.

The chain is built from TRBV19 and TRBJ2-2; as DNA is missing, the TRBD1 call by TCRdb cannot be tested. The CDR3 spans 16 residues. Germline V gives CDR1 LNHDA, CDR2 SQIVND (reference sequence). This CDR3 is CASSNGQGFDTGELFF.

The chain links TRBV7-9 to TRBJ2-1. CDR1 is SEHNR and CDR2 is FQNEAQ in the germline V gene (reference sequence). This CDR3 spans 15 amino acids. The CDR3 loop is CASSFVRRHYNEQFF.

The chain carries TRBV3-1 and TRBJ2-3; the D call from TCRdb, TRBD2, cannot be confirmed without DNA. Germline CDR1 reads LGHDT; CDR2 reads YNNKEL (reference sequence). The CDR3 sequence is 18 residues long. The chain's CDR3 is CASSQVSPRAGNIDTQYF.

This sequence joins TRBV18 and TRBJ1-1; absent DNA, TCRdb's TRBD1 call cannot be checked. Germline V gives CDR1 KGHSH, CDR2 LQKENI. The CDR3 extends over 12 amino acids. CDR3 residues: CASSSRDRGAFF.

The rearrangement links TRBV25-1 to TRBJ1-1; the D call of TRBD1 rests on TCRdb alone, since no DNA is present to check it. The CDR3 sequence is 16 residues long. Germline assignment: CDR1 MGHDK and CDR2 SYGVNS. This CDR3 is CASSPRDRGGSTEAFF. The full variable domain, rest sourced from reference TRBV25-1 and TRBJ1-1, is EADIYQTPRYLVIGTGKKITLECSQTMGHDKMYWYQQDPGMELHLIHYSYGVNSTEKGDLSSESTVSRIRTEHFPLTLESARPSHTSQYLCASSPRDRGGSTEAFFGQGTRLTVV.

CDR3 residues: CASSTDREQFF. The rearrangement links TRBV5-1 to TRBJ2-1; TCRdb designates TRBD1, a call that cannot be tested without DNA. Looked up from germline, CDR1 is SGHRS and CDR2 is YFSETQ. The CDR3 runs 11 residues.

The CDR3 here is CSVEGRSSYNEQFF. This chain links TRBV29-1 with TRBJ2-1. Germline V gene lookup returns CDR1 SQVTM and CDR2 ANQGSEA. The CDR3 covers 14 residues.

CDR3 sequence reads: CATSGQGAGANVLTF. The chain is built from TRBV24-1 and TRBJ2-6. The CDR3 length is 15 residues. The germline CDR1 and CDR2 sequences are KGHDR and SFDVKD.

The J gene is TRBJ2-3, the V gene TRBV12-3 or TRBV12-4; TCRdb calls TRBD1, which cannot be checked without DNA. CDR3 length equals 16 residues. The CDR3 loop reads CASSSSGTPDGDTQYF.

V is TRBV4-1 and J is TRBJ2-1; TCRdb names TRBD1, which stays unverified in the absence of DNA. The CDR3 consists of 18 residues. CDR1 and CDR2 (germline): MGHRA, YSYEKL. The CDR3 sequence: CASSQGNLRDRDWNEQFF.

CDR3 sequence reads: CASRTPGLAGGQHTQYF. This chain links TRBV10-2 with TRBJ2-3; checking the TCRdb D call of TRBD2 is not possible without DNA. Per the germline V gene, CDR1 is WSHSY and CDR2 is SAAADI. The CDR3 has 17 residues.